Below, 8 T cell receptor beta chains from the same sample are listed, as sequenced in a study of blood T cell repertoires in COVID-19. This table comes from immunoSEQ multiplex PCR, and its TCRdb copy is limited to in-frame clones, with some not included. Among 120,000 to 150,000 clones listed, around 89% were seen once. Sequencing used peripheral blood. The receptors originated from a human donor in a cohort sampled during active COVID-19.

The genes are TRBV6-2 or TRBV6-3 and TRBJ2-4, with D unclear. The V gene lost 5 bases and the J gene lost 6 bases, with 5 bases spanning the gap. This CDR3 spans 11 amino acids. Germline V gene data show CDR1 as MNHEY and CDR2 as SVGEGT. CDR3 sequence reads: CASSRINIQYF. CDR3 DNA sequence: TGTGCCAGCAGTCGTATAAACATTCAGTACTTC.

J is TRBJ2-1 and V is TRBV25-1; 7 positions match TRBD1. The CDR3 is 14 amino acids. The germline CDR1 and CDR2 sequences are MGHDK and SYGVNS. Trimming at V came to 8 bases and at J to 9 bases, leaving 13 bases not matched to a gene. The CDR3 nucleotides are TGTGCCAGCTCCGACAGGGCTTCCCGGGGTGAGCAGTTCTTC. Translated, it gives CASSDRASRGEQFF.

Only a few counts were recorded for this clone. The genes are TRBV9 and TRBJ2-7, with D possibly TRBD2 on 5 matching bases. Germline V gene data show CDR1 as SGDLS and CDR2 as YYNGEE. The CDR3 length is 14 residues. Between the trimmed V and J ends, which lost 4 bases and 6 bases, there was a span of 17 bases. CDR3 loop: CASSPRGNGLEQYF. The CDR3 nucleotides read TGTGCCAGCAGCCCCCGAGGGAATGGGCTCGAGCAGTACTTC.

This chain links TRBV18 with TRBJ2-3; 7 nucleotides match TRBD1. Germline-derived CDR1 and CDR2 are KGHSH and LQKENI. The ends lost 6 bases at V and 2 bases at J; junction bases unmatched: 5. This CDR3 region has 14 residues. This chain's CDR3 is CASSTTGPTDTQYF. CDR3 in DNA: TGTGCCAGCTCCACGACAGGGCCCACAGATACGCAGTATTTT.

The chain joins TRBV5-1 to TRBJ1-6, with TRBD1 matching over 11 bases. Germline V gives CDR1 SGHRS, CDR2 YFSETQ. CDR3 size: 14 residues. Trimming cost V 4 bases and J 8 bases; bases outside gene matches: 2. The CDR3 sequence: CASSPGQGDSPLHF. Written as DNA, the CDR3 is TGCGCCAGCAGCCCGGGACAGGGGGATTCACCCCTCCACTTT.

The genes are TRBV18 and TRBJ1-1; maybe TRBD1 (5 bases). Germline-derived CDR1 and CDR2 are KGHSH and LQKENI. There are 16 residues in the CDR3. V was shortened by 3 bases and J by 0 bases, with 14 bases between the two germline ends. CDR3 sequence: CASSPSSGPMNTEAFF. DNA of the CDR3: TGTGCCAGCTCACCGTCTTCAGGGCCGATGAACACTGAAGCTTTCTTT.

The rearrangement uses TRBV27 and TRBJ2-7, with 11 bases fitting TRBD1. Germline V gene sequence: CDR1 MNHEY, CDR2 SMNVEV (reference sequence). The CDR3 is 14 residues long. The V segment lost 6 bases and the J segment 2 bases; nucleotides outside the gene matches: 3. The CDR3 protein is CASSWGQGAYEQYF. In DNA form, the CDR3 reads TGTGCCAGCAGCTGGGGACAGGGGGCCTACGAGCAGTACTTC.

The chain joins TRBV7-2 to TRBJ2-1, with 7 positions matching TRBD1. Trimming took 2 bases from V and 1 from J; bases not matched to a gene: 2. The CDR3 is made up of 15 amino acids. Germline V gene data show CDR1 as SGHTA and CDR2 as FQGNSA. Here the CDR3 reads CASSLKTGSYNEQFF. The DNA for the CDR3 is TGTGCCAGCAGCTTAAAGACAGGGTCCTACAATGAGCAGTTCTTC.